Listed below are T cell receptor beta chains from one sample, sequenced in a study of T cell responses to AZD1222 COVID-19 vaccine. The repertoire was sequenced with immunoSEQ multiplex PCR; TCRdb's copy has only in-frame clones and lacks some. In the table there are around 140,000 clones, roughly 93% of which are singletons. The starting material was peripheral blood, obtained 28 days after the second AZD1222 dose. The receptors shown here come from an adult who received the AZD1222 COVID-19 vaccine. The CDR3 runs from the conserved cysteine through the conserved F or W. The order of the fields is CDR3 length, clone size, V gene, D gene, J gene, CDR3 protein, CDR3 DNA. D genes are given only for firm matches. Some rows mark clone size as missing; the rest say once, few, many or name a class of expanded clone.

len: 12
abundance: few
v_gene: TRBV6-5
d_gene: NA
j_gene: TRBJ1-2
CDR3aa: CASSPANYGYTF
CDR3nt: TGTGCCAGCAGTCCAGCCAACTATGGCTACACCTTC

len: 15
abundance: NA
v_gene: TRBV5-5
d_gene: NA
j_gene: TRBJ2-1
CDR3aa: CASSASSDYQNEQFF
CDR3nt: TGTGCCAGCAGCGCCTCTAGCGACTACCAAAATGAGCAGTTCTTC

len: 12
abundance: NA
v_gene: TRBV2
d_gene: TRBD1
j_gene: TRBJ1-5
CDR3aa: CASKGAGQPQHF
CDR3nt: TGTGCCAGCAAGGGGGCAGGTCAGCCCCAGCATTTT

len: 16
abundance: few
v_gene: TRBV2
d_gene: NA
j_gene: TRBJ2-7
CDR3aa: CASSDPTGGAAYEQYF
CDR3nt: TGTGCCAGCAGTGACCCAACCGGAGGGGCAGCCTACGAGCAGTACTTC

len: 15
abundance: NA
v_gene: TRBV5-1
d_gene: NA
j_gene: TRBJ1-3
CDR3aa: CASSFSPGPGNTIYF
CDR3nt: TGCGCCAGCAGCTTCTCCCCAGGCCCTGGAAACACCATATATTTT

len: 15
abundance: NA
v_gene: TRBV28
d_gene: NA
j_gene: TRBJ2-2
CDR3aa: CASSFMGSNTGELFF
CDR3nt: TGTGCCAGCAGTTTTATGGGCTCGAACACCGGGGAGCTGTTTTTT

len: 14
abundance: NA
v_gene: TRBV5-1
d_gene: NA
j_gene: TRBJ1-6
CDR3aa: CASSGAGPPEPLHF
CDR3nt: TGCGCCAGCAGCGGGGCGGGACCGCCAGAACCCCTCCACTTT

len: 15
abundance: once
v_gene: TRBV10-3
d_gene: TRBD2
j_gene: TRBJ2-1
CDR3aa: CAAQTSGGTYNEQFF
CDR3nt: TGTGCCGCCCAGACTAGCGGGGGCACCTACAATGAGCAGTTCTTC

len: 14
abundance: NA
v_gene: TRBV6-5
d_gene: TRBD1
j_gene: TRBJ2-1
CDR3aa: CASSRDRGANEQFF
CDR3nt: TGTGCCAGCAGTCGGGACAGGGGTGCGAATGAGCAGTTCTTC

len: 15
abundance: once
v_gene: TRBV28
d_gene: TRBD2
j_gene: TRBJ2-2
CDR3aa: CATSPGLDGTGELFF
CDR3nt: TGTGCCACCTCACCGGGACTAGATGGCACCGGGGAGCTGTTTTTT

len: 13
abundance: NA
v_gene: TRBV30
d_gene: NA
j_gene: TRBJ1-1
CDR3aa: CASGTSGDTEAFF
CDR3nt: TGTGCCTCGGGGACGTCGGGGGACACTGAAGCTTTCTTT

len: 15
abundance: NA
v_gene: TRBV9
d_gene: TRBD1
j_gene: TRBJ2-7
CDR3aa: CASSPGTGSSYEQYF
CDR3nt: TGTGCCAGCAGCCCCGGGACAGGGAGCTCCTACGAGCAGTACTTC

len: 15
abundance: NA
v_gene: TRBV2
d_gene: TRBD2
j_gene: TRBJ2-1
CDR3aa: CASSSGTSDVNEQFF
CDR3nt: TGTGCCAGCAGCTCCGGGACTAGCGACGTCAATGAGCAGTTCTTC

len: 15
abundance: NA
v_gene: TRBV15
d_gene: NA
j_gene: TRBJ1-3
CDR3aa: CATSRARPAGNTIYF
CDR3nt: TGTGCCACCAGCAGAGCACGGCCAGCTGGAAACACCATATATTTT

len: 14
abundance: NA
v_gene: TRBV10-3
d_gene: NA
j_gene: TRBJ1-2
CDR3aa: CAIAGTTANYGYTF
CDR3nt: TGTGCCATCGCCGGGACAACCGCGAACTATGGCTACACCTTC

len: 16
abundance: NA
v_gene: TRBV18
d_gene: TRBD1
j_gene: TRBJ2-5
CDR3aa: CASSPRYRGTQETQYF
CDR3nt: TGTGCCAGCTCACCACGGTACAGGGGGACCCAAGAGACCCAGTACTTC

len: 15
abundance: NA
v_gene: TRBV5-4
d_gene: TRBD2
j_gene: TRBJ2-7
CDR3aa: CASSFWGLADYEQYF
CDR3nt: TGTGCCAGCAGCTTTTGGGGACTAGCGGACTACGAGCAGTACTTC

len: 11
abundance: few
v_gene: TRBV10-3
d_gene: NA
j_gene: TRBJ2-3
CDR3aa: CAIRGGDTQYF
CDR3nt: TGTGCCATCAGGGGGGGAGATACGCAGTATTTT

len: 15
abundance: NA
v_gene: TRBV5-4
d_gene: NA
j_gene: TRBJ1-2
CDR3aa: CASSLGRLANYGYTF
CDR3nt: TGTGCCAGCAGCTTGGGACGGCTCGCTAACTATGGCTACACCTTC

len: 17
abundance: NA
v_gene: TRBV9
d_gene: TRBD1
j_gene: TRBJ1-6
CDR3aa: CASSARSGQGQGSPLHF
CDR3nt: TGTGCCAGCAGCGCCCGATCGGGACAGGGGCAAGGTTCACCCCTCCACTTT

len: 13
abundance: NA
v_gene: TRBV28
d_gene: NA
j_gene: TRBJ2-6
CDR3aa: CASRDSGANVLTF
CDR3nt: TGTGCCAGCAGGGACTCTGGGGCCAACGTCCTGACTTTC

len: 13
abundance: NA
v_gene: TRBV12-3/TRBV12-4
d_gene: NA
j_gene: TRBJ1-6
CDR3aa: CASSFSGNSPLHF
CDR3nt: TGTGCCAGCAGTTTCTCAGGGAATTCACCCCTCCACTTT

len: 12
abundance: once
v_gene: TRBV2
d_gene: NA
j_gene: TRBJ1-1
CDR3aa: CASSEMGTEAFF
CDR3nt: TGTGCCAGCAGTGAAATGGGTACTGAAGCTTTCTTT

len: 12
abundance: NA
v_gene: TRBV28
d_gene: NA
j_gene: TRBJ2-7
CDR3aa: CASSFRERGKYF
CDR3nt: TGTGCCAGCAGTTTTCGAGAAAGAGGCAAGTACTTC

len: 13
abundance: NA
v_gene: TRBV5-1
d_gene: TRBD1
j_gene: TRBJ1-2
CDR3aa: CASSLTGEYGYTF
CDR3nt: TGCGCCAGCAGCTTGACAGGGGAGTATGGCTACACCTTC

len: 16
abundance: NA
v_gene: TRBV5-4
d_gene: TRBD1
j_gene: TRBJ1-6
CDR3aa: CASSSYRDREYSPLHF
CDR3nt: TGTGCCAGCAGCTCATACCGGGACAGGGAGTATTCACCCCTCCACTTT

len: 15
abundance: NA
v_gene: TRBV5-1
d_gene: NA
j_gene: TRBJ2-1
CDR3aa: CASSSAASTYNEQFF
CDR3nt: TGCGCCAGCAGCTCGGCGGCTTCCACCTACAATGAGCAGTTCTTC

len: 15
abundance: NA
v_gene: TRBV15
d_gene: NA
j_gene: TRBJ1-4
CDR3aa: CATSREIPGNEKLFF
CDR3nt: TGTGCCACCAGCAGAGAAATCCCAGGAAATGAAAAACTGTTTTTT

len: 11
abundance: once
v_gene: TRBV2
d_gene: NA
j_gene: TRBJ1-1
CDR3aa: CASSPAGEAFF
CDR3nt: TGTGCCAGCAGCCCCGCCGGTGAAGCTTTCTTT

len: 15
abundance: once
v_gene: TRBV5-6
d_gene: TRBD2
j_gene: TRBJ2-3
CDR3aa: CASSSGTSGTDTQYF
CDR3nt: TGTGCCAGCAGCTCCGGGACTAGCGGCACAGATACGCAGTATTTT

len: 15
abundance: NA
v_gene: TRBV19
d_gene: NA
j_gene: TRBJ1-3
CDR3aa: CASSTRGDSGNTIYF
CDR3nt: TGTGCCAGTAGTACGAGAGGTGACTCTGGAAACACCATATATTTT

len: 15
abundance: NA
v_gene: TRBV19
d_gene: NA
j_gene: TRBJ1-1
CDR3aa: CASSRPGAWNTEAFF
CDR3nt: TGTGCCAGTAGTAGGCCGGGAGCTTGGAACACTGAAGCTTTCTTT

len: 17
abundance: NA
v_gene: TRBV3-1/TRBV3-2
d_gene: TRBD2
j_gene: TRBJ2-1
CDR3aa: CASSHRTSGRAINEQFF
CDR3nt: TGTGCCAGCAGCCACCGCACGAGCGGGAGGGCCATCAATGAGCAGTTCTTC

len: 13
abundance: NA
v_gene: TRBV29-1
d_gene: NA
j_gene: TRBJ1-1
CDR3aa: CSVEKRLGGEAFF
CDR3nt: TGCAGCGTTGAGAAACGGCTTGGAGGTGAAGCTTTCTTT

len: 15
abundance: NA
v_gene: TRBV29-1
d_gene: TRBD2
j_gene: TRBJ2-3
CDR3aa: CSVVAGQRSTDTQYF
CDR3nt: TGCAGCGTTGTAGCGGGTCAACGGAGCACAGATACGCAGTATTTT

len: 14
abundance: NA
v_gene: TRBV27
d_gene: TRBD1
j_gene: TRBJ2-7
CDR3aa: CATRTGGVSYEQYF
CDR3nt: TGTGCCACCAGGACAGGGGGCGTCTCCTACGAGCAGTACTTC

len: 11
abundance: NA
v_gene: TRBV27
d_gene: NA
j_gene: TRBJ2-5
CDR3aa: CASGFGKTQYF
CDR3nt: TGTGCCAGCGGGTTCGGAAAGACCCAGTACTTC

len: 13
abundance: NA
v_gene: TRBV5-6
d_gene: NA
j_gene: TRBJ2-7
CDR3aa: CASSSTRNYEQYF
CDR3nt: TGTGCCAGCAGCTCGACTAGAAACTACGAGCAGTACTTC

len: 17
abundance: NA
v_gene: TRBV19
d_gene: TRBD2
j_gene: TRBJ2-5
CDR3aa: CASSIVPSGRAMKTQYF
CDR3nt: TGTGCCAGTAGTATAGTACCTAGCGGGAGGGCCATGAAGACCCAGTACTTC

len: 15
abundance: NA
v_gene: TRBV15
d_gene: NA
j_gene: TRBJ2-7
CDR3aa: CATSRDGVRGYEQYF
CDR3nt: TGTGCCACCAGCAGAGATGGAGTCAGAGGCTACGAGCAGTACTTC

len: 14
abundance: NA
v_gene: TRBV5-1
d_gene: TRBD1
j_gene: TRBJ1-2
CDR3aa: CASSRGQGARGYTF
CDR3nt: TGCGCCAGCAGCCGGGGACAGGGGGCAAGAGGCTACACCTTC

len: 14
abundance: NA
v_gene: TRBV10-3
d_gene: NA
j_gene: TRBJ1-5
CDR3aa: CAISDRGTNQPQHF
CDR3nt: TGTGCCATCAGTGACCGAGGGACTAATCAGCCCCAGCATTTT

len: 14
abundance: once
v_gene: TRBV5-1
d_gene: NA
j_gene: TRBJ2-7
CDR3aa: CASSPQGTSYEQYF
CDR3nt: TGCGCCAGCAGCCCCCAGGGAACCTCCTACGAGCAGTACTTC